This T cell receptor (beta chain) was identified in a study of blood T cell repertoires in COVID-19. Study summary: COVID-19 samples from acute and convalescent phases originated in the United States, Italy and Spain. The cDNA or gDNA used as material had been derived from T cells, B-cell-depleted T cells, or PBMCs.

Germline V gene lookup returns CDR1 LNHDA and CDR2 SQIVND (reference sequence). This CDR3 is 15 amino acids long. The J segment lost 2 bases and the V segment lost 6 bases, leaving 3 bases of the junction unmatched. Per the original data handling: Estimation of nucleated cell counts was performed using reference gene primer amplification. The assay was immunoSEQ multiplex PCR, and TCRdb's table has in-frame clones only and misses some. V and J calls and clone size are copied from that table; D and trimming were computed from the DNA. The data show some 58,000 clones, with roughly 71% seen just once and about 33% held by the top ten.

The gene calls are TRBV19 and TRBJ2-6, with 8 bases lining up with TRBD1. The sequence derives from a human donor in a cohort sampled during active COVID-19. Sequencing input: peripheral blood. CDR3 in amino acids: CASRRTGTGANVLTF. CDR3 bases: TGTGCCAGTAGGCGGACAGGGACTGGGGCCAACGTCCTGACTTTC.